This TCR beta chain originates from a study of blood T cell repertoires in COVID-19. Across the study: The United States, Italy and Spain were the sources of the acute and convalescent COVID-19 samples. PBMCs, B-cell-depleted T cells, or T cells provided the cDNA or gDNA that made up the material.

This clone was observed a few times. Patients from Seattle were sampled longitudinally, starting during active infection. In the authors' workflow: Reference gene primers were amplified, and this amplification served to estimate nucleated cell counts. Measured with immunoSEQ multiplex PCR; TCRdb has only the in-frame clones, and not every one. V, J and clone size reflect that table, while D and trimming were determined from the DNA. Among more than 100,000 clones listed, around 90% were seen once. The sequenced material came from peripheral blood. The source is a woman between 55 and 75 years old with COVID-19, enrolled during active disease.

This chain's CDR3 is CASSLGGLTEAFF. The CDR3 nucleotides are TGTGCCAGCAGCTTAGGGGGGCTCACTGAAGCTTTCTTT. The V gene is TRBV7-9, the J gene TRBJ1-1; D is perhaps TRBD1 (6 bases). The CDR3 extends over 13 amino acids. V lost 1 base and J lost 4, with 7 bases in between. The germline gives CDR1 SEHNR, CDR2 FQNEAQ (reference sequence). Supplemented by reference TRBV7-9 and TRBJ1-1, the full variable domain reads DTGVSQNPRHKITKRGQNVTFRCDPISEHNRLYWYRQTLGQGPEFLTYFQNEAQLEKSRLLSDRFSAERPKGSFSTLEIQRTEQGDSAMYLCASSLGGLTEAFFGQGTRLTVV.